Listed below are T cell receptor beta chains from one sample, sequenced in a study of shared clonotypes between healthy human individuals. The method was immunoSEQ multiplex PCR; TCRdb's version includes in-frame clones alone and lacks a portion of them. The repertoire consists of about 2 million clones, with 85% to 95% occurring once and the leading ten covering more than 0.95%. The source material was naive CD8+ T cells sorted from blood. Receptors were obtained from a man between 18 and 35 years old in good health. CDR3s include the opening cysteine and the closing phenylalanine or tryptophan. Each record gives: V gene, clone size, J gene, D gene, CDR3 protein, CDR3 DNA. The D gene is left open where the match is weak. Size is stated for part of the rows, as once, few or many counts, or as a class when the clone is expanded.

v_call: TRBV6-5
clone_size: .
j_call: TRBJ1-6
d_call: .
cdr3_aa: CASNPIFNSPLHF
cdr3_nt: TGTGCCAGCAACCCCATTTTTAATTCACCCCTCCACTTT

v_call: TRBV6-5
clone_size: .
j_call: TRBJ2-2
d_call: .
cdr3_aa: CASSSWGGELFF
cdr3_nt: TGTGCCAGCAGTTCATGGGGCGGGGAGCTGTTTTTT

v_call: TRBV7-9
clone_size: .
j_call: TRBJ1-3
d_call: TRBD1
cdr3_aa: CASSVRDRAISGNTIYF
cdr3_nt: TGTGCCAGCAGCGTCCGGGACAGGGCCATCTCTGGAAACACCATATATTTT

v_call: TRBV7-8
clone_size: .
j_call: TRBJ2-7
d_call: .
cdr3_aa: CASSHALAGYEQYF
cdr3_nt: TGTGCCAGCAGCCACGCTCTGGCCGGATACGAGCAGTACTTC

v_call: TRBV5-4
clone_size: once
j_call: TRBJ1-5
d_call: .
cdr3_aa: CASSSDPTF
cdr3_nt: TGTGCCAGCAGCTCGGACCCCACTTTT

v_call: TRBV20-1
clone_size: .
j_call: TRBJ2-7
d_call: .
cdr3_aa: CSAPQDYEQYF
cdr3_nt: TGCAGTGCACCTCAGGACTACGAGCAGTACTTC

v_call: TRBV19
clone_size: .
j_call: TRBJ2-3
d_call: TRBD1
cdr3_aa: CASSPGQGGTDTQYF
cdr3_nt: TGTGCCAGTAGTCCCGGACAGGGAGGCACAGATACGCAGTATTTT

v_call: TRBV21-1
clone_size: few
j_call: TRBJ2-2
d_call: .
cdr3_aa: CASSHRDGITGELFF
cdr3_nt: TGTGCCAGCAGCCACCGGGACGGAATCACCGGGGAGCTGTTTTTT

v_call: TRBV6-5
clone_size: .
j_call: TRBJ1-2
d_call: .
cdr3_aa: CASSPGTNYGYTF
cdr3_nt: TGTGCCAGCTCCCCAGGCACCAACTATGGCTACACCTTC

v_call: TRBV6-6
clone_size: .
j_call: TRBJ2-1
d_call: .
cdr3_aa: CASSYLAEGYNEQFF
cdr3_nt: TGTGCCAGCAGTTACCTCGCGGAGGGCTACAATGAGCAGTTCTTC

v_call: TRBV2
clone_size: once
j_call: TRBJ2-2
d_call: .
cdr3_aa: CARAVGNTGELFF
cdr3_nt: TGTGCCAGAGCAGTCGGGAACACCGGGGAGCTGTTTTTT

v_call: TRBV28
clone_size: .
j_call: TRBJ1-1
d_call: .
cdr3_aa: CASTFGGMEGPEAFF
cdr3_nt: TGTGCCAGCACTTTCGGGGGGATGGAGGGCCCTGAAGCTTTCTTT

v_call: TRBV2
clone_size: .
j_call: TRBJ2-1
d_call: TRBD2
cdr3_aa: CASSEAGLADLSSYNEQFF
cdr3_nt: TGTGCCAGCAGTGAGGCAGGACTAGCGGACTTAAGCTCCTACAATGAGCAGTTCTTC

v_call: TRBV27
clone_size: .
j_call: TRBJ2-1
d_call: TRBD2
cdr3_aa: CASSLAGAYNEQFF
cdr3_nt: TGTGCCAGCAGTCTAGCGGGAGCCTACAATGAGCAGTTCTTC

v_call: TRBV10-2
clone_size: .
j_call: TRBJ1-6
d_call: TRBD1
cdr3_aa: CASSLTGDNSPLHF
cdr3_nt: TGCGCCAGCAGTTTGACAGGGGATAATTCACCCCTCCACTTT

v_call: TRBV28
clone_size: .
j_call: TRBJ2-3
d_call: .
cdr3_aa: CASSLFSSTDTQYF
cdr3_nt: TGTGCCAGCAGTTTATTTAGCAGCACAGATACGCAGTATTTT

v_call: TRBV28
clone_size: .
j_call: TRBJ2-5
d_call: .
cdr3_aa: CASRSGVQETQYF
cdr3_nt: TGTGCCAGCCGGTCCGGGGTACAAGAGACCCAGTACTTC

v_call: TRBV28
clone_size: .
j_call: TRBJ1-1
d_call: TRBD1
cdr3_aa: CASSFNPAGQLFTEAFF
cdr3_nt: TGTGCCAGCAGTTTCAATCCCGCGGGACAGTTATTCACTGAAGCTTTCTTT

v_call: TRBV2
clone_size: .
j_call: TRBJ2-1
d_call: .
cdr3_aa: CASEWSRESKGVYNEQFF
cdr3_nt: TGTGCCAGCGAGTGGTCCCGGGAGTCGAAGGGGGTTTACAATGAGCAGTTCTTC

v_call: TRBV5-1
clone_size: .
j_call: TRBJ2-2
d_call: TRBD2
cdr3_aa: CASSFSGSDTGELFF
cdr3_nt: TGCGCCAGCAGCTTTAGCGGGAGCGACACCGGGGAGCTGTTTTTT

v_call: TRBV6-5
clone_size: once
j_call: TRBJ2-7
d_call: TRBD1
cdr3_aa: CATGLRTGGYEQYF
cdr3_nt: TGTGCCACCGGGTTAAGGACAGGGGGCTACGAGCAGTACTTC

v_call: TRBV5-1
clone_size: .
j_call: TRBJ2-1
d_call: .
cdr3_aa: CASSLVGEDEQFF
cdr3_nt: TGCGCCAGCAGCTTGGTCGGGGAAGATGAGCAGTTCTTC

v_call: TRBV2
clone_size: .
j_call: TRBJ1-4
d_call: TRBD1
cdr3_aa: CASSEAGGREKLFF
cdr3_nt: TGTGCCAGCAGTGAGGCAGGGGGCCGCGAAAAACTGTTTTTT

v_call: TRBV18
clone_size: .
j_call: TRBJ2-1
d_call: .
cdr3_aa: CASSPSGNNEQFF
cdr3_nt: TGTGCCAGCTCACCTTCCGGAAACAATGAGCAGTTCTTC

v_call: TRBV13
clone_size: once
j_call: TRBJ1-3
d_call: .
cdr3_aa: CASSPPGQGNTIYF
cdr3_nt: TGTGCCAGCAGCCCCCCGGGACAAGGAAACACCATATATTTT

v_call: TRBV5-4
clone_size: .
j_call: TRBJ2-1
d_call: .
cdr3_aa: CASSPWLGGNNEQFF
cdr3_nt: TGTGCCAGCAGCCCGTGGTTGGGGGGAAACAATGAGCAGTTCTTC

v_call: TRBV4-1
clone_size: .
j_call: TRBJ2-7
d_call: TRBD1
cdr3_aa: CASSQGGQGAPYF
cdr3_nt: TGCGCCAGCAGCCAAGGAGGGCAGGGGGCGCCGTACTTC

v_call: TRBV2
clone_size: .
j_call: TRBJ2-7
d_call: .
cdr3_aa: CASSEGRYTYEQYF
cdr3_nt: TGTGCCAGCAGTGAAGGGAGGTATACCTACGAGCAGTACTTC

v_call: TRBV6-5
clone_size: .
j_call: TRBJ2-7
d_call: .
cdr3_aa: CASSYSVSDVVYEQYF
cdr3_nt: TGTGCCAGCAGTTACTCCGTCTCAGACGTTGTCTACGAGCAGTACTTC

v_call: TRBV10-1
clone_size: .
j_call: TRBJ2-1
d_call: .
cdr3_aa: CASAWRAVGYNEQFF
cdr3_nt: TGCGCCAGCGCATGGCGGGCGGTGGGGTACAATGAGCAGTTCTTC

v_call: TRBV7-3
clone_size: .
j_call: TRBJ2-2
d_call: TRBD1
cdr3_aa: CASSQGAGTTGELFF
cdr3_nt: TGTGCCAGCAGCCAGGGGGCGGGGACGACCGGGGAGCTGTTTTTT

v_call: TRBV4-1
clone_size: .
j_call: TRBJ2-7
d_call: TRBD2
cdr3_aa: CASSVKAAGVSYEQYF
cdr3_nt: TGCGCCAGCAGCGTAAAAGCGGCGGGAGTATCCTACGAGCAGTACTTC

v_call: TRBV9
clone_size: .
j_call: TRBJ2-7
d_call: TRBD2
cdr3_aa: CASSEASGLDEQYF
cdr3_nt: TGTGCCAGCAGCGAGGCTAGCGGGCTCGACGAGCAGTACTTC

v_call: TRBV5-6
clone_size: .
j_call: TRBJ2-1
d_call: TRBD2
cdr3_aa: CASSLELAGPNEQFF
cdr3_nt: TGTGCCAGCAGCTTGGAACTAGCGGGGCCTAATGAGCAGTTCTTC

v_call: TRBV6-1
clone_size: once
j_call: TRBJ2-1
d_call: .
cdr3_aa: CASSLTTDTYNEQFF
cdr3_nt: TGTGCCAGCAGCCTTACAACGGACACCTACAATGAGCAGTTCTTC

v_call: TRBV9
clone_size: .
j_call: TRBJ2-3
d_call: TRBD2
cdr3_aa: CASSESGGLTDTQYF
cdr3_nt: TGTGCCAGCAGCGAAAGCGGGGGCTTGACAGATACGCAGTATTTT

v_call: TRBV27
clone_size: .
j_call: TRBJ1-1
d_call: TRBD1
cdr3_aa: CASSHRGNTEAFF
cdr3_nt: TGTGCCAGCAGCCACAGGGGGAACACTGAAGCTTTCTTT

v_call: TRBV5-6
clone_size: .
j_call: TRBJ2-2
d_call: .
cdr3_aa: CASSGSTGELFF
cdr3_nt: TGTGCCAGCAGCGGCTCCACCGGGGAGCTGTTTTTT

v_call: TRBV7-9
clone_size: .
j_call: TRBJ2-7
d_call: .
cdr3_aa: CASIQQGPEQYF
cdr3_nt: TGTGCCAGCATCCAACAGGGTCCCGAGCAGTACTTC

v_call: TRBV28
clone_size: .
j_call: TRBJ2-7
d_call: TRBD1
cdr3_aa: CASSRTGHYEQYF
cdr3_nt: TGTGCCAGCAGTCGGACAGGTCACTACGAGCAGTACTTC